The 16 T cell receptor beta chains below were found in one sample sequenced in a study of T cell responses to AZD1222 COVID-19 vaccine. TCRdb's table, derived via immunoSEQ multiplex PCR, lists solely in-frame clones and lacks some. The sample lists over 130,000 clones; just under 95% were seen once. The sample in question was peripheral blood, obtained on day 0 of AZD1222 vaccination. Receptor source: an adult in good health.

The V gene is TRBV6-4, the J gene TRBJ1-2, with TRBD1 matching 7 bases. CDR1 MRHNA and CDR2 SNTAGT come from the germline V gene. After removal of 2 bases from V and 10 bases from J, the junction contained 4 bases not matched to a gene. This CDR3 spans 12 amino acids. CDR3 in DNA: TGTGCCAGCAGTGACCCTGACAGGGACTACACCTTC. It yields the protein CASSDPDRDYTF.

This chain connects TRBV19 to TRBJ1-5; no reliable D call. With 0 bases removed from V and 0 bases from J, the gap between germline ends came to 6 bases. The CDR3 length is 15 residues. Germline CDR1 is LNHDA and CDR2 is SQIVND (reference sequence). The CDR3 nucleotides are TGTGCCAGTAGTATAGATCGGTTTAGCAATCAGCCCCAGCATTTT. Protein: CASSIDRFSNQPQHF. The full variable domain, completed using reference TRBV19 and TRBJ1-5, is DGGITQSPKYLFRKEGQNVTLSCEQNLNHDAMYWYRQDPGQGLRLIYYSQIVNDFQKGDIAEGYSVSREKKESFPLTVTSAQKNPTAFYLCASSIDRFSNQPQHFGDGTRLSIL.

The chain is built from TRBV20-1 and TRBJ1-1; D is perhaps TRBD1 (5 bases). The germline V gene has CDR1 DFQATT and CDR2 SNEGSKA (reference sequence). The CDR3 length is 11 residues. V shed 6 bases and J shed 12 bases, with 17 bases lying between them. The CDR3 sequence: CSASRGRESFF. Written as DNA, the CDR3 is TGCAGTGCCTCCCGGGGCCGCGAGTCTTTCTTT.

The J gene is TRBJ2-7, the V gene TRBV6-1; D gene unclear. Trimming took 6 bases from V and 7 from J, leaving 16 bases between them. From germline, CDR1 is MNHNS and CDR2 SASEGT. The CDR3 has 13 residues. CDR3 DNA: TGTGCCAGCAGCTCCCCGGGCCTAAGTGAGCAGTACTTC. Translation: CASSSPGLSEQYF.

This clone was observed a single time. CDR3 sequence: CASRGVGPHNEQFF. CDR3 in DNA: TGTGCCAGCCGGGGGGTGGGGCCACACAATGAGCAGTTCTTC. The V call is TRBV27, the J call TRBJ2-1; 7 nucleotides agree with TRBD2. Germline V gene sequence: CDR1 MNHEY, CDR2 SMNVEV (reference sequence). The CDR3 loop spans 14 amino acids. Trimming removed 8 bases from V and 5 bases from J; junction bases left unmatched: 9.

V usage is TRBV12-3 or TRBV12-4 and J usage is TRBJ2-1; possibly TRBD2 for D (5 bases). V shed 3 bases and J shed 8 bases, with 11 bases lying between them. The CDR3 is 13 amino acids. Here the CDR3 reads CASSLIHGDEQFF. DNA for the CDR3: TGTGCCAGCAGTTTGATTCACGGGGATGAGCAGTTCTTC.

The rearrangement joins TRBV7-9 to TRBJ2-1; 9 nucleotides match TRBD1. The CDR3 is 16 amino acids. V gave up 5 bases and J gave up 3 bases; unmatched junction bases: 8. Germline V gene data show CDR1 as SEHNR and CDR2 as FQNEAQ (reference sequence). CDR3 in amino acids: CASSPGQGTDYNEQFF. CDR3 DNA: TGTGCCAGCAGCCCGGGACAGGGCACGGACTACAATGAGCAGTTCTTC.

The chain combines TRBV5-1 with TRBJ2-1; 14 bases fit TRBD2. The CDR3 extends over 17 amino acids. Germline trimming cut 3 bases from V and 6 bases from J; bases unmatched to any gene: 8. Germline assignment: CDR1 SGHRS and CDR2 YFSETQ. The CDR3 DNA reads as TGCGCCAGCAGCTCGACTAGCGGGAGGGCAATCGGCAATGAGCAGTTCTTC. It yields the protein CASSSTSGRAIGNEQFF.

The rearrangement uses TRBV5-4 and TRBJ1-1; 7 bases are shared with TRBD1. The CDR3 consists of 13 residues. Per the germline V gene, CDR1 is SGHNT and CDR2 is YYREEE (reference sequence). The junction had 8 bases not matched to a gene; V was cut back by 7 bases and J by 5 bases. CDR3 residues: CASQPTGETEAFF. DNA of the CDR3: TGTGCCAGCCAACCCACAGGGGAAACTGAAGCTTTCTTT.

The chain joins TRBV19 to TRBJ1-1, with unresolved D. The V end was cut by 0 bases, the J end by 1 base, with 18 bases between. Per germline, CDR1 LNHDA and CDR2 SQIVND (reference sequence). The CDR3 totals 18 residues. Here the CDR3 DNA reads TGTGCCAGTAGTATAGATCGGGCGGTTGGGCACCGGAACACTGAAGCTTTCTTT. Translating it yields CASSIDRAVGHRNTEAFF.

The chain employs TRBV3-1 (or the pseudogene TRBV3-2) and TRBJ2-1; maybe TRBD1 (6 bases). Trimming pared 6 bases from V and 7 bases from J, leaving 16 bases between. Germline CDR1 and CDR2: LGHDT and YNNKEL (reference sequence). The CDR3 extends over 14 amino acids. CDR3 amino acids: CASSQQGTVNEQFF. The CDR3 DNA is TGTGCCAGCAGTCAACAGGGTACGGTAAATGAGCAGTTCTTC.

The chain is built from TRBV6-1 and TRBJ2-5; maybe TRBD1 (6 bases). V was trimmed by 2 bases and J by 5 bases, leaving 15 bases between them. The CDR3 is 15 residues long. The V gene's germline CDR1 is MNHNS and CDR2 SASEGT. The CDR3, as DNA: TGTGCCAGCAGTGAAAACTCTTTACAGGGTGAGACCCAGTACTTC. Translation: CASSENSLQGETQYF.

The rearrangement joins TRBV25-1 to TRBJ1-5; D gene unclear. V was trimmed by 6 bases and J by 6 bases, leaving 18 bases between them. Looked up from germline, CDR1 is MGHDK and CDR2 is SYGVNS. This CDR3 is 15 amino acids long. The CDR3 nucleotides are TGTGCCAGCAGCCCCATCGACAACAAGGGTCAGCCCCAGCATTTT. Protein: CASSPIDNKGQPQHF.

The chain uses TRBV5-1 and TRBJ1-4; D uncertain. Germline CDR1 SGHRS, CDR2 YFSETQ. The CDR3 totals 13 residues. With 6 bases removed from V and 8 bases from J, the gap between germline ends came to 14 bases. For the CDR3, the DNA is TGCGCCAGCAAATCTGAGGGATACGAAAAACTGTTTTTT. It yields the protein CASKSEGYEKLFF.

CDR3 region: CASSQGQVRYEQYF. CDR3 in DNA: TGTGCCAGCAGTCAGGGACAGGTCAGGTACGAGCAGTACTTC. This sequence joins TRBV28 and TRBJ2-7; 8 bases align to TRBD1. The length of the CDR3 is 14 residues. The germline gives CDR1 MDHEN, CDR2 SYDVKM. Trimming took 5 bases from V and 4 from J; bases not matched to a gene: 7.

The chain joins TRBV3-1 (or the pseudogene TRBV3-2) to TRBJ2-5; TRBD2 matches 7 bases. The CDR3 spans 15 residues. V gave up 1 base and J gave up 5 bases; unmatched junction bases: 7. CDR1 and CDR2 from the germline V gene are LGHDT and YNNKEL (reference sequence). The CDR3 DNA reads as TGTGCCAGCAGCCAAGCGGGCGGGAGTACGGAGACCCAGTACTTC. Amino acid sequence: CASSQAGGSTETQYF.